The clone carrying this T cell receptor (beta chain) was observed at least ten times. What it binds is not known. Sequence at one end of the junction differs from germline and may be a read error. Read sequence stops 3 residues before the CDR3 end, and the germline J gene provides the missing end. Libraries were prepared by immunoSEQ multiplex PCR; TCRdb keeps only in-frame clonotypes and omits some of them. The sample counts about 52,000 clones, none seen once; the ten largest own around 2%. Per the germline V gene, CDR1 is SSHAT and CDR2 is FNYEAQ (reference sequence). The CDR3 consists of 15 residues. These data originate in a study of T cell clonality in common variable immunodeficiency. Study observations and caveats: T cell subpopulation sequencing would be needed to explain CVID clonality. Common variable immunodeficiency TCR beta sequences reportedly had fewer deletions and N-nucleotide insertions. CVID subjects showed higher TCRbeta clonality than healthy controls.

This receptor was obtained from a person between 18 and 69 years old in good health. V usage is TRBV7-7 and J usage is TRBJ2-3, with TRBD2 identical over 9 bases. Sequencing was carried out using peripheral blood mononuclear cells. The DNA read from the CDR3 is TGTGCTAGCAGCTCTGGGAGCGGGGGGAGAGATACG. This sequence encodes CASSSGSGGRDT. The entire CDR3 protein reads CASSSGSGGRDTQYF.